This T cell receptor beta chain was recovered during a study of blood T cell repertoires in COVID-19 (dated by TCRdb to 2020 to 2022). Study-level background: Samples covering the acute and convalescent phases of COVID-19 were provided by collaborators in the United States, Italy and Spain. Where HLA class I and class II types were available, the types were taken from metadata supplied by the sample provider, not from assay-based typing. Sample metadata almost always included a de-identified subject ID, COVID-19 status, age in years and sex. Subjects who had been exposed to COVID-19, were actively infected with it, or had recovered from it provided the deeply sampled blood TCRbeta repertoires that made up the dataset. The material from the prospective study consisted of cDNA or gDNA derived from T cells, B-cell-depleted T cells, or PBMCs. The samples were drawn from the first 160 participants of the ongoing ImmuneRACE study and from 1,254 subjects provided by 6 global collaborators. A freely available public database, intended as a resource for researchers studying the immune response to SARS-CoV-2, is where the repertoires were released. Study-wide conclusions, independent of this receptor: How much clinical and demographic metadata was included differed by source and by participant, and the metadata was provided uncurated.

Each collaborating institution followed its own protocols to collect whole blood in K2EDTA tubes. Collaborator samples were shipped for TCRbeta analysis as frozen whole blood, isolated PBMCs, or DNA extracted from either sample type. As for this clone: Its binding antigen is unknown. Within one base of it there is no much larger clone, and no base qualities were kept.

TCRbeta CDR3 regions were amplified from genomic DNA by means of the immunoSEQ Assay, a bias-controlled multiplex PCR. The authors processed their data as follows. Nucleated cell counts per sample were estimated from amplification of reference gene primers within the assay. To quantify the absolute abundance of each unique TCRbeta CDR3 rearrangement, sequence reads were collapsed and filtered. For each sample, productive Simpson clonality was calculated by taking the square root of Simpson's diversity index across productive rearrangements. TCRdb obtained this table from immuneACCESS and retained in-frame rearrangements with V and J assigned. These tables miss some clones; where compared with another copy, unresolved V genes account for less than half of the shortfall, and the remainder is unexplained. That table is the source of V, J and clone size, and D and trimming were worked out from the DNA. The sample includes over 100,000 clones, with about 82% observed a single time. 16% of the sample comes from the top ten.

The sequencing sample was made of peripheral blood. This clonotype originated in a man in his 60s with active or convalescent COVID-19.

For the CDR3, the sequence is CASTYQAHEQYF. The DNA sequence follows: TGTGCCAGCACTTACCAGGCCCACGAGCAGTACTTC. Recombination connected TRBV2 to TRBJ2-7, with no confident D gene call. V is reduced by 7 bases and J by 5 bases, leaving a spacing of 12 bases between them. From cysteine to phenylalanine, the CDR3 is 12 amino acids long. Just CDR3 DNA is preserved here, 36 bases in frame from base 1. CDR1 and CDR2 are read off the germline V gene as SNHLY and FYNNEI.